This T cell receptor beta chain is from a study of cytomegalovirus exposure and HLA in healthy donors. Profiled with immunoSEQ multiplex PCR; TCRdb holds only in-frame clones, not every one. The table records roughly 79,000 clones, 90% to 95% of them present only once. A few counts support this clone. This CDR3 is also generated by other DNA sequences in the sample. V lost 5 bases and J 0 bases, leaving 8 bases between the germline ends. This CDR3 spans 13 amino acids. CDR1 is SNHLY, CDR2 FYNNEI, per germline. Input material: PBMCs. The chain has TRBV2 and TRBJ2-7; a possible D gene is TRBD1 (6 bases). The sequence was collected from a man in his late teens or twenties in good health and CMV-seronegative. DNA for the CDR3: TGTGCCAGCAGTAACAGGGTCTCCTACGAGCAGTACTTC. This codes for CASSNRVSYEQYF.